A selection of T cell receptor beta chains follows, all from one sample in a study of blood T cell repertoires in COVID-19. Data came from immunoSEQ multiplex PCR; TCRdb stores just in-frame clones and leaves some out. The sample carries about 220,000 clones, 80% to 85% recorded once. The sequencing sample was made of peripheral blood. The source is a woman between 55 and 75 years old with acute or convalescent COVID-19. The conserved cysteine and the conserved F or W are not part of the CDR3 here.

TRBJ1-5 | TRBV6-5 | ASSQQGAIGQPQH
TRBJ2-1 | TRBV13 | ASSPKTGFAYNEQF
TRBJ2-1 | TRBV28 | ASSPLAGVYNEQF
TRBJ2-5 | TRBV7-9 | ASSLLRGGYQETQY
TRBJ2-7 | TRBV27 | ASSLKPTSGKTYEQY
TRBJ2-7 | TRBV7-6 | ASSLGRSAAPYEQY
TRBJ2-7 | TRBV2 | ASSKALGAGEQY
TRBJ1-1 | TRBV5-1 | ASSPRPARTGKNTEAF
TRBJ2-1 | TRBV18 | ASSPEVLGNEQF
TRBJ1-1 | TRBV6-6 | ASSRGEMNTEAF
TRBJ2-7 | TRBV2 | ASSESAHRGLYEQY